The 11 T cell receptor beta chains below come from one sample, sequenced in a study of CDR3 diversity in severe acne. TCRdb analysed the PCR reads with MiXCR anew, one entry per CDR3 protein. The data show 85,000 to 120,000 distinct CDR3 sequences, approximately 47% seen once. The sequencing input was blood. The receptor source for this set is a male donor with acne.

This clonotype was seen at least ten times. The V gene is TRBV11-2, the J gene TRBJ1-6; tentatively, D is TRBD1 (5 bases). Trimming stripped 5 bases from V and 7 bases from J, with 15 bases between. Looked up from germline, CDR1 is SGHAT and CDR2 is FQNNGV. There are 15 residues in the CDR3. As DNA, the CDR3 is TGTGCCAGCAGCATCACCGGGACCTCAAATTCACCCCTCCACTTT. It encodes CASSITGTSNSPLHF.

The DNA of the CDR3 is TGTGCCACCAGTGATTGGGGCGAGGGCTACACCTTC. This codes for CATSDWGEGYTF. The genes are TRBV24-1 and TRBJ1-2; a possible D gene is TRBD1 (5 bases). Germline V gene lookup returns CDR1 KGHDR and CDR2 SFDVKD. This CDR3 is built from 12 residues. The V gene lost 2 bases and the J gene lost 8 bases, with 8 bases spanning the gap.

The rearrangement joins TRBV24-1 to TRBJ2-5; TRBD2 matches 10 bases. The J segment lost 5 bases and the V segment lost 3 bases, leaving 14 bases of the junction unmatched. The CDR3 consists of 18 residues. Germline V gene lookup returns CDR1 KGHDR and CDR2 SFDVKD. In DNA, the CDR3 is TGTGCCACCAGTGATCCCCGACTAGCGGGCCTGGAGGGGGAGACCCAGTACTTC. Residues: CATSDPRLAGLEGETQYF.

Only a few counts were recorded for this clonotype. This chain joins TRBV25-1 and TRBJ1-5; D ambiguous. The germline V gene encodes CDR1 MGHDK and CDR2 SYGVNS. V was cut by 6 bases and J by 12 bases, with 15 bases left in between. This CDR3 comprises 12 residues. The CDR3 DNA reads TGTGCCAGCAGCTGGGGAACGGGCAACCAGCATTTT. Amino acid sequence: CASSWGTGNQHF.

The gene calls are TRBV7-8 and TRBJ2-7, with D maybe TRBD1 (6 bases). Germline V lookup: CDR1 SGHVS, CDR2 FQNEAQ. CDR3 length: 13 residues. Trimming cost V 5 bases and J 4 bases, with 12 bases left between them. DNA of the CDR3: TGTGCCAGCAGCGGGGCGGACAGTTACGAGCAGTACTTC. Encoded protein: CASSGADSYEQYF.

This clonotype was seen ten or more times. V gene TRBV7-2 combines with J gene TRBJ1-1, with unresolved D. The germline CDR1 and CDR2 sequences are SGHTA and FQGNSA. The CDR3 consists of 16 residues. V was clipped by 1 base and J by 0 bases, with 12 bases between them. CDR3 nucleotides: TGTGCCAGCAGCTTAGGAAAAGTGGTCCTGAACACTGAAGCTTTCTTT. This translates into CASSLGKVVLNTEAFF. Full variable domain (outside the CDR3, taken from reference TRBV7-2 and TRBJ1-1): GAGVSQSPSNKVTEKGKDVELRCDPISGHTALYWYRQSLGQGLEFLIYFQGNSAPDKSGLPSDRFSAERTGGSVSTLTIQRTQQEDSAVYLCASSLGKVVLNTEAFFGQGTRLTVV.

This clonotype was found once. The rearrangement joins TRBV12-3 or TRBV12-4 to TRBJ2-2; 10 bases are a match to TRBD1. The trim removed 3 bases at V and 3 bases at J, leaving 1 base unmatched. The CDR3 sequence is 15 residues long. CDR3: CASSLGTGDTGELFF. The CDR3 bases are TGTGCCAGCAGTTTGGGGACAGGGGACACCGGGGAGCTGTTTTTT.

On this clonotype: This CDR3 fails to terminate in the conserved phenylalanine or tryptophan, so it likely reflects a read error. The V call is TRBV7-9, the J call TRBJ2-7, with D unclear. From germline, CDR1 is SEHNR and CDR2 FQNEAQ (reference sequence). Trimming left V 4 bases short and J 2 bases short, with 15 bases between. The CDR3 totals 15 residues. The DNA for the CDR3 is TGTGCCAGCAGCTCGACACAGCCCCTAACCTACGAGCAGTACTCC. Its protein is CASSSTQPLTYEQYS.

The V call is TRBV6-6, the J call TRBJ1-4, with D unresolved. V shed 7 bases and J shed 7 bases, with 16 bases lying between them. This CDR3 has 14 amino acids. Germline V gene data show CDR1 as MNHNY and CDR2 as SVGAGI (reference sequence). CDR3 protein: CASTRTVGGEKLFF. CDR3 DNA: TGTGCCAGCACCCGGACGGTGGGCGGTGAAAAACTGTTTTTT.

The CDR3, as DNA: TGTGCCAGCAGTCTCAAACTAACCCGCCTCTTGTGGAGCACCGGGGAGCTGTTTTTT. Protein product: CASSLKLTRLLWSTGELFF. The chain couples TRBV6-2 or TRBV6-3 to TRBJ2-2; D gene uncertain. Germline CDR1 and CDR2: MNHEY and SVGEGT. This CDR3 comprises 19 residues. V dropped 5 bases and J dropped 4 bases, with 26 bases sitting between them.

This clonotype has more than one count but fewer than ten. The rearrangement joins TRBV27 to TRBJ1-1, with D tentatively TRBD1 (6 bases). Germline-derived CDR1 and CDR2 are MNHEY and SMNVEV (reference sequence). V lost 10 bases and J lost 4, with 19 bases in between. This CDR3 region has 14 residues. Written as DNA, the CDR3 is TGTGCCACCTCTTGGGGGGCGGCGGCCACTGAAGCTTTCTTT. Protein sequence: CATSWGAAATEAFF.